Reported below is one T cell receptor (beta chain). The data were obtained in a study of blood T cell repertoires in COVID-19. In the study overall: The United States, Italy and Spain were the sources of the acute and convalescent COVID-19 samples. Sources were T cells, B-cell-depleted T cells, or PBMCs; the material itself was cDNA or gDNA.

CDR1 is KGHSH, CDR2 LQKENI, per germline. The V segment lost 5 bases and the J segment 7 bases; nucleotides outside the gene matches: 12. The CDR3 extends over 15 amino acids. In the original processing: Amplification from reference gene primers served as the basis for estimated nucleated cell counts. Generated by immunoSEQ multiplex PCR, the TCRdb table keeps only in-frame clones and is missing some. V, J and clone size derive from that table, while D and trimming were established from the DNA sequence. The sample has 250,000 or so clones, about 88% seen once. This sequence joins TRBV18 and TRBJ1-2; TRBD1 matches 8 bases. The receptor's source is a middle-aged woman who had recovered from COVID-19. What was sequenced was peripheral blood. The CDR3 nucleotides are TGTGCCAGCTCAGGGGACAGGTTCGGTTCTGGTGGCTACACCTTC. Translating it yields CASSGDRFGSGGYTF.